A selection of T cell receptor beta chains follows, all from one sample in a study of shared clonotypes between healthy human individuals. Sequencing was performed with immunoSEQ multiplex PCR; in TCRdb, only in-frame clones are kept and a portion is missing. Of over a million clones in the sample, 98% were seen once. Sequenced: naive CD4+ T cells sorted from blood. The receptors derive from a man in his thirties or forties in good health. CDR3s include the opening cysteine and the closing phenylalanine or tryptophan. The D gene is left open where the match is weak. A clone size is listed for some rows: how often the clone was seen (once, few, many), or a class if it is expanded.

TRBV11-2	TRBJ2-1	.	TRBD1	TGTGCCAGCAGTCGTACCGGGCGGATCGGACAGGGCAGTGTCAATGAGCAGTTCTTC	CASSRTGRIGQGSVNEQFF
TRBV6-6	TRBJ2-1	.	.	TGTGCCAGCAGTCAACCGCTAGCGCAAGGCAATGAGCAGTTCTTC	CASSQPLAQGNEQFF
TRBV7-3	TRBJ2-2	.	.	TGTGCCAGCAGCCACGGCGGGGAGCTGTTTTTT	CASSHGGELFF
TRBV7-9	TRBJ2-7	.	TRBD2	TGTGCCAGCAGGAGAAAGCGGGATCTTTACGAGCAGTACTTC	CASRRKRDLYEQYF
TRBV19	TRBJ2-7	.	.	TGTGCCAGTAGTTCCATAATGAGCAGGCCCAACGAGCAGTACTTC	CASSSIMSRPNEQYF
TRBV10-3	TRBJ2-5	.	.	TGTGCCATCAGTGAGTCGAATCTACGCGGGGATACCCAAGAGACCCAGTACTTC	CAISESNLRGDTQETQYF
TRBV27	TRBJ2-7	once	TRBD2	TGTGCCAGCGGGAGGCTAGCGGGGGCCTACGAGCAGTACTTC	CASGRLAGAYEQYF
TRBV9	TRBJ2-6	.	.	TGTGCCAGCAGCGTCGAAGTCTGGGGTCTCTCTGGGGCCAACGTCCTGACTTTC	CASSVEVWGLSGANVLTF
TRBV5-1	TRBJ2-5	.	.	TGCGCCAGCAGAAGGGCGGAAGAGACCCAGTACTTC	CASRRAEETQYF
TRBV11-2	TRBJ2-7	.	.	TGTGCCAGCAGCTCCCCGGATCGTAGGGGGAAGTTCTACGAGCAGTACTTC	CASSSPDRRGKFYEQYF
TRBV6-1	TRBJ1-1	.	.	TGTGCCAGCAGGGGGCGGGTGAACACTGAAGCTTTCTTT	CASRGRVNTEAFF
TRBV7-8	TRBJ2-1	.	.	TGTGCCAGCAGCTCGACGGAGAGGTATACCTCCGATGAGCAGTTCTTC	CASSSTERYTSDEQFF
TRBV18	TRBJ2-1	.	.	TGTGCCAGCTCACCCTTGGCTAGCCTGGAATTTAGCTCCTACAATGAGCAGTTCTTC	CASSPLASLEFSSYNEQFF
TRBV5-1	TRBJ2-2	.	TRBD2	TGCGCCAGCAGCTTGGGACTAGCGGGATCCAAAGGCACCGGGGAGCTGTTTTTT	CASSLGLAGSKGTGELFF
TRBV7-9	TRBJ2-1	.	TRBD2	TGTGCCAGCAGCGTCCTAGCGGGAGTGACCTACAATGAGCAGTTCTTC	CASSVLAGVTYNEQFF
TRBV28	TRBJ2-7	.	.	TGTGCCAGCACCCAGGGACCGCGTGGCAACGAGCAGTACTTC	CASTQGPRGNEQYF
TRBV5-1	TRBJ2-1	.	TRBD1	TGCGCCAGCAGCTACAGGGGGACCTACAATGAGCAGTTCTTC	CASSYRGTYNEQFF
TRBV30	TRBJ2-5	.	TRBD1	TGTGCCTGGACGACAGGGTGGGAGACCCAGTACTTC	CAWTTGWETQYF
TRBV28	TRBJ2-3	.	TRBD2	TGTGCCAGCAGTCTAGTAGCGGGAGGGCCCCATACGCAGTATTTT	CASSLVAGGPHTQYF
TRBV7-9	TRBJ2-7	.	.	TGTGCCAGCAGCAAAAGGACGGGAACCTACGAGCAGTACTTC	CASSKRTGTYEQYF
TRBV29-1	TRBJ2-1	.	.	TGCAGCGTTGGGAACGAGTACAATGAGCAGTTCTTC	CSVGNEYNEQFF
TRBV15	TRBJ2-1	.	TRBD2	TGTGCCACCAGCCAAATAACTAGCGGGAGATATAATGAGCAGTTCTTC	CATSQITSGRYNEQFF
TRBV11-2	TRBJ2-7	.	.	TGTGCCAGCAGCTTAGAGCGGCAGGGAAAAGACGAGCAGTACTTC	CASSLERQGKDEQYF
TRBV18	TRBJ2-4	once	TRBD2	TGTGCCAGCTCACCAGGGGCAGACGGGAGGGACATTCAGTACTTC	CASSPGADGRDIQYF
TRBV7-8	TRBJ1-4	.	.	TGTGCCAGCAGCTCGAATGGCAGGGGAACTGAAAAACTGTTTTTT	CASSSNGRGTEKLFF
TRBV5-5	TRBJ2-7	.	TRBD1	TGTGCCAGCAGCAACCGACAGGGGTTGGTGTACGAGCAGTACTTC	CASSNRQGLVYEQYF
TRBV10-3	TRBJ1-2	.	.	TGTGCCATCAGTGCTGGTGAATATGGCTACACCTTC	CAISAGEYGYTF
TRBV18	TRBJ2-7	.	TRBD1	TGTGCCAGCTCACCTCGACAGGGGGCAGCCTACGAGCAGTACTTC	CASSPRQGAAYEQYF
TRBV5-1	TRBJ2-1	.	TRBD1	TGCGCCAGCAGTCGGGACAGCTACAATGAGCAGTTCTTC	CASSRDSYNEQFF
TRBV2	TRBJ2-5	.	.	TGTGCCAGCAGGAGGGATCAAGAGACCCAGTACTTC	CASRRDQETQYF
TRBV5-1	TRBJ2-2	.	.	TGCGCCAGCAGCTTGGACTACGAAGGAACCGGGGAGCTGTTTTTT	CASSLDYEGTGELFF
TRBV7-8	TRBJ2-7	.	.	TGTGCCAGCAGCTTTACGACCGACACGAGCAGCTCCTACGAGCAGTACTTC	CASSFTTDTSSSYEQYF
TRBV27	TRBJ2-5	.	TRBD1	TGTGCCACCAAACCTACAGGGGTTCAAGAGACCCAGTACTTC	CATKPTGVQETQYF
TRBV5-1	TRBJ1-1	.	.	TGCGCCAGCAGCGTCGTCCGGGCAGGGTTAAATGAAGCTTTCTTT	CASSVVRAGLNEAFF
TRBV21-1	TRBJ2-7	.	.	TGTGCCAGCAGCAAAGATGAAGCGGGAGGGCCACACTCCTACGAGCAGTACTTC	CASSKDEAGGPHSYEQYF
TRBV6-6	TRBJ2-7	.	.	TGTGCCAGCAGTGGGGGGTTCGACGAGCAGTACTTC	CASSGGFDEQYF
TRBV30	TRBJ2-7	.	.	TGTGCCTGGGCTAGGGCCTCCGAGCAGTACTTC	CAWARASEQYF